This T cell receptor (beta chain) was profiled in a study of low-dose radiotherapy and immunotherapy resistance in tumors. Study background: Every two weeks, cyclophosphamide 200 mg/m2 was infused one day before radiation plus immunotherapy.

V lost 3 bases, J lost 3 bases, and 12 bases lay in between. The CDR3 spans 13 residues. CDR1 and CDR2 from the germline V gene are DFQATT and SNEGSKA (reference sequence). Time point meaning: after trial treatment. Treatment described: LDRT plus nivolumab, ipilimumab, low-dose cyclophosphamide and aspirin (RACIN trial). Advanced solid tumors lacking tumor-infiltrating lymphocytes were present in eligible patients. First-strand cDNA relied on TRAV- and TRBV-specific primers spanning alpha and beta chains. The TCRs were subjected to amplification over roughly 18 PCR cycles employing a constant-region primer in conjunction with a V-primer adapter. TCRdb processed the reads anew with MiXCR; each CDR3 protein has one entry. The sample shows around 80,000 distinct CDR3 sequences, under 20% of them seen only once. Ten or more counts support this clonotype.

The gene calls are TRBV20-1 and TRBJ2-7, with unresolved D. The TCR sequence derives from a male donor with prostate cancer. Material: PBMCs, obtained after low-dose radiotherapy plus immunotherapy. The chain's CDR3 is CSARPDSGYEQYF. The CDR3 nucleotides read TGCAGTGCTAGGCCCGACTCTGGCTACGAGCAGTACTTC.